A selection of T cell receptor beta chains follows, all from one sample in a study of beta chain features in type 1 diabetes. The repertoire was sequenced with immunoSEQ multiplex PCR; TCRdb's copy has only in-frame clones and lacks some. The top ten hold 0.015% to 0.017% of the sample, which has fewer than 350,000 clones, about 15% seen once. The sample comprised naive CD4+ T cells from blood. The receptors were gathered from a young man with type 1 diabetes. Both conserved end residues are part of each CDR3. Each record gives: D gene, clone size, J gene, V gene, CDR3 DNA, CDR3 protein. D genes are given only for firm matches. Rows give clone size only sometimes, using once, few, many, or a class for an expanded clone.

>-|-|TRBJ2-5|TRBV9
TGTGCCAGCAGCGTAGGAAACCCCGGACTCCTAGAGACCCAGTACTTC
CASSVGNPGLLETQYF
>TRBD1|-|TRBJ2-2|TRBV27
TGTGCCAGCAGTTTCCTGACAGGGAAGACCGGGGAGCTGTTTTTT
CASSFLTGKTGELFF
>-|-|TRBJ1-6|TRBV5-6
TGTGCCAGCTTTCGGGACCGCGGGGCCCTCCACTTT
CASFRDRGALHF
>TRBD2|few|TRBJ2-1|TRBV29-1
TGCAGCGTTGATGGGACTAGCGGTTACCTAACCGGGGGGAATGAGCAGTTCTTC
CSVDGTSGYLTGGNEQFF
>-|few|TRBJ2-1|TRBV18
TGTGCCAGCTCACCAACAACTATTCTCGAGCAGTTCTTC
CASSPTTILEQFF
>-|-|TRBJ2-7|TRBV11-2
TGTGCCAGCAGCTTAAGTTACCAGAAGAAGGGGTCCTACGAGCAGTACTTC
CASSLSYQKKGSYEQYF
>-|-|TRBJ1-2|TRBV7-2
TGTGCCAGCAGCTTAGCGCTCCTAGGAGGCTACACCTTC
CASSLALLGGYTF
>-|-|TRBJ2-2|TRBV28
TGTGCCAGCAGTTTAAACAGGTTGAACACCGGGGAGCTGTTTTTT
CASSLNRLNTGELFF
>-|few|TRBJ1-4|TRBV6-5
TGTGCCAGCAGTTACTCCCGGAGGGCCACTAATGAAAAACTGTTTTTT
CASSYSRRATNEKLFF
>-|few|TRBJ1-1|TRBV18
TGTGCCAGCTCACCGTGGGGGCAGGCTAACACTGAAGCTTTCTTT
CASSPWGQANTEAFF
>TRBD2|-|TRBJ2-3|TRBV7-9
TGTGCCAGCAGCACCACCCCGGGACTAGCGGTCACAGATACGCAGTATTTT
CASSTTPGLAVTDTQYF
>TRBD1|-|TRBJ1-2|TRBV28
TGTGCCAGCAGTTCGATAGGGACAGCTAACTATGGCTACACCTTC
CASSSIGTANYGYTF
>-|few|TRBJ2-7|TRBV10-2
TGCGCCAGCAGTGACCTGTTAGGGGGTTACGAGCAGTACTTC
CASSDLLGGYEQYF
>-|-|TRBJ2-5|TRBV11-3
TGTGCCAGCAGCCCCCCGGGGGAAGAGACCCAGTACTTC
CASSPPGEETQYF
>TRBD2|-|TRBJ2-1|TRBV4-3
TGCGCCAGCAGCCATCAAGCGGGGGGGTTGCATGAGCAGTTCTTC
CASSHQAGGLHEQFF
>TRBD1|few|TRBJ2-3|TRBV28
TGTGCCAGCAGTCTTGGACAGGGACCAGATACGCAGTATTTT
CASSLGQGPDTQYF
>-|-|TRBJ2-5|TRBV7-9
TGTGCCAGCAGCTTAGTCATACTAGCACGAGAGACCCAGTACTTC
CASSLVILARETQYF
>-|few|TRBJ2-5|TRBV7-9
TGTGCCAGCAGCTTAGCGTCCTTGGGGGGGACCCAGTACTTC
CASSLASLGGTQYF
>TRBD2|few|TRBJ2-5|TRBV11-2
TGTGCCAGCAGCGCGGGAGGAGGGAGGAGACAAGAGACCCAGTACTTC
CASSAGGGRRQETQYF
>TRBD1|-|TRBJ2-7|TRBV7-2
TGTGCCACCGGGGGACAGGTCTACGAGCAGTACTTC
CATGGQVYEQYF
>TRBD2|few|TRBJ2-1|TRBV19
TGTGCCAGTAGTATACGGGGGGGCTCCTACAATGAGCAGTTCTTC
CASSIRGGSYNEQFF
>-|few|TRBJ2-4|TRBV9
TGTGCCAGCAGCCCCCACCTCCGGGACAAAAACATTCAGTACTTC
CASSPHLRDKNIQYF
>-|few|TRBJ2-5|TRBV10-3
TGTGCCACCTCCTACCCCGGAGGGGAAAAGACCCAGTACTTC
CATSYPGGEKTQYF
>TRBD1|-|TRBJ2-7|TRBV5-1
TGCGCCAGCAGCCCAAGTCTGACAGGGGCCTCCTACGAGCAGTACTTC
CASSPSLTGASYEQYF
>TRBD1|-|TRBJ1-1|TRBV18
TGTGCCAGCTCACCCACCCTGGACAGGACGGAGAACACTGAAGCTTTCTTT
CASSPTLDRTENTEAFF
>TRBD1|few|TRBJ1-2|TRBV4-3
TGCGCCAGCAGCGTAGTAAGGCAGGGGGCCTATGGCTACACCTTC
CASSVVRQGAYGYTF
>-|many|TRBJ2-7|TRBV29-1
TGCAGCGTTGAAGTTTGGGCAGGCTACGAGCAGTACTTC
CSVEVWAGYEQYF
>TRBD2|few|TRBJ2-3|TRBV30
TGTGCCTGGAGTGTAGGGTCGGTAGCGGGAGCAGATACGCAGTATTTT
CAWSVGSVAGADTQYF
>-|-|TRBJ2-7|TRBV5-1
TGCGCCAGCAGCTTGGAGGGGGACGAGCAGTACTTC
CASSLEGDEQYF
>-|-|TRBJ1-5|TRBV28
TGTGCCAGCAGTTTCGGCCTCTTCGGGAGCAATCAGCCCCAGCATTTT
CASSFGLFGSNQPQHF
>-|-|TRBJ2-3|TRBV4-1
TGCGCCAGCAGCCAAGGGAACGGGATTTTCACAGATACGCAGTATTTT
CASSQGNGIFTDTQYF
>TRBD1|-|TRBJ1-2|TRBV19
TGTGCCAGTACATTCCGGGACAGGGGAAACTATGGCTACACCTTC
CASTFRDRGNYGYTF
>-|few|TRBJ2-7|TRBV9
TGTGCCAGCAGCCCGGACGGGGAGTCCTACGAGCAGTACTTC
CASSPDGESYEQYF
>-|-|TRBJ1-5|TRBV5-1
TGCGCCAGCAGCTTAGGGGGGGATAGCAATCAGCCCCAGCATTTT
CASSLGGDSNQPQHF
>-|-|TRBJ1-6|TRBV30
TGTGCCTGGAAGATGGGGGGGTATACTTCACCCCTCCACTTT
CAWKMGGYTSPLHF